Below, 30 T cell receptor beta chains from the same sample are listed, as sequenced in a study of cytomegalovirus exposure and HLA in healthy donors. Primers: 60 Vbeta forward and 13 Jbeta reverse. Repertoires were generated with immunoSEQ multiplex PCR, while TCRdb's copy carries only in-frame clones and drops some. The data hold a few hundred thousand clones, with about nine tenths observed a single time. Sequences were obtained from PBMCs. Source of these receptors: a girl aged 2-9 years in good health and CMV-seronegative.

The J gene is TRBJ1-1, the V gene TRBV6-1, with 9 nucleotides matching TRBD1. V trimming: 4 bases; J trimming: 5 bases; junction bases outside the gene matches: 5. Germline V gives CDR1 MNHNS, CDR2 SASEGT. The CDR3 extends over 14 amino acids. The CDR3 region has the DNA TGTGCCAGCAGTGGGGACAGGGCTAGGACTGAAGCTTTCTTT. Amino acid sequence: CASSGDRARTEAFF.

This chain connects TRBV30 to TRBJ2-3; TRBD2 aligns across 9 bases. In germline, CDR1 is GTSNPN, CDR2 SVGIG (reference sequence). V lost 0 bases and J lost 4; bases outside the gene matches: 11. CDR3 length: 17 amino acids. The CDR3 is CAWSVRWRLAESDTQYF. The CDR3 region has the DNA TGTGCCTGGAGTGTACGATGGAGACTAGCGGAGTCAGATACGCAGTATTTT.

The chain is built from TRBV5-1 and TRBJ2-3; no firm D call. Trimming stripped 4 bases from V and 6 bases from J, with 12 bases between. Germline V gives CDR1 SGHRS, CDR2 YFSETQ. This CDR3 is built from 13 residues. The CDR3 reads CASSLLSVDTQYF. In nucleotides, the CDR3 is TGCGCCAGCAGCCTCCTTAGTGTGGATACGCAGTATTTT.

This sequence joins TRBV7-2 and TRBJ1-2, with TRBD1 as a possible D gene (6 bases). The V gene lost 4 bases and the J gene lost 0 bases, with 9 bases spanning the gap. Germline loops: CDR1 SGHTA, CDR2 FQGNSA. The CDR3 contains 14 residues. CDR3 bases: TGTGCCAGCAGCTCAACAGGGACTAACTATGGCTACACCTTC. Encoded protein: CASSSTGTNYGYTF.

The chain combines TRBV27 with TRBJ1-4; D might be TRBD1 (6 bases). The CDR3 length is 15 residues. From germline, CDR1 is MNHEY and CDR2 SMNVEV (reference sequence). V was cut by 5 bases and J by 5 bases, with 15 bases left in between. The CDR3 reads CASSKGENRNEKLFF. The CDR3 nucleotides are TGTGCCAGCAGTAAGGGGGAGAATCGAAATGAAAAACTGTTTTTT.

This rearrangement joins TRBV27 to TRBJ2-7, with a weak D call TRBD2 (6 bases). The CDR3 is made up of 13 amino acids. Trimming left V 5 bases short and J 2 bases short, with 10 bases between. Per germline, CDR1 MNHEY and CDR2 SMNVEV (reference sequence). The CDR3 coding sequence is TGTGCCAGCAGTCTCGGACTAACCTACGAGCAGTACTTC. Its protein product is CASSLGLTYEQYF.

The chain has TRBV6-5 and TRBJ1-4, with TRBD1 matching 10 bases. The CDR3 extends over 15 amino acids. Losses at the gene ends were 2 bases for V and 7 bases for J; bases not matched to a gene: 4. The germline V gene encodes CDR1 MNHEY and CDR2 SVGAGI. CDR3 in amino acids: CASSYRQGATEKLFF. In DNA form, the CDR3 reads TGTGCCAGCAGTTACCGACAGGGGGCGACTGAAAAACTGTTTTTT.

This chain joins TRBV5-5 and TRBJ1-1, with a possible D match to TRBD1 (5 bases). The CDR3 totals 14 residues. Germline loops: CDR1 SGHKS, CDR2 YYEKEE (reference sequence). Trimming took off 0 bases at V and 4 bases at J, with 10 bases between the two ends. Here the CDR3 reads CASSLDMGPTEAFF. The CDR3 DNA follows: TGTGCCAGCAGCTTGGATATGGGGCCCACTGAAGCTTTCTTT.

Here the CDR3 reads CASSTSGDLSGNTIYF. The CDR3 nucleotides read TGTGCCAGCAGTACCTCAGGGGATCTCTCTGGAAACACCATATATTTT. The V call is TRBV27, the J call TRBJ1-3; tentative D call: TRBD1 (6 bases). This CDR3 has 16 amino acids. Germline V CDR1 and CDR2: MNHEY, SMNVEV (reference sequence). The germline V and J ends were trimmed by 5 bases and 0 bases, with 14 bases remaining between them.

This clone was seen a handful of times. The chain employs TRBV5-6 and TRBJ2-2, with 11 nucleotides matching TRBD2. CDR1 and CDR2 from the germline V gene are SGHDT and YYEEEE. Trimming took 5 bases from V and 6 from J; bases not matched to a gene: 9. This CDR3 comprises 16 residues. CDR3 DNA: TGTGCCAGCAGTCTGCAACTAGCGGGAGTGGCCGGGGAGCTGTTTTTT. Translation: CASSLQLAGVAGELFF.

This chain connects TRBV5-6 to TRBJ2-7, with 8 nucleotides matching TRBD1. With 4 bases clipped from V and 1 base from J, the junction kept 4 bases outside the gene matches. The CDR3 loop spans 14 amino acids. CDR1 is SGHDT and CDR2 is YYEEEE in the germline V gene. The DNA of the CDR3 is TGTGCCAGCAGCCCCGGGACAGGATCCTACGAGCAGTACTTC. Its protein is CASSPGTGSYEQYF.

The V and J genes are TRBV15 and TRBJ1-5, with D perhaps TRBD1 (5 bases). The V end was cut by 0 bases, the J end by 5 bases, with 8 bases between. Germline-derived CDR1 and CDR2 are LNHNV and YYDKDF (reference sequence). The CDR3 runs to 14 residues. CDR3 in amino acids: CATSREAGYQPQHF. The CDR3 DNA sequence: TGTGCCACCAGCAGAGAGGCAGGGTATCAGCCCCAGCATTTT.

As DNA, the CDR3 is TGTGCCAGCAGCGTCGGTACAGCGGGAGGGCCCACAGATACGCAGTATTTT. Translating gives CASSVGTAGGPTDTQYF. This sequence joins TRBV9 and TRBJ2-3, with 10 bases lining up with TRBD2. The germline gives CDR1 SGDLS, CDR2 YYNGEE. V shed 2 bases, J shed 2 bases, and the junction held 8 bases outside the gene matches. CDR3 length: 17 amino acids.

The CDR3 sequence: CASSIYSGSDEQFF. CDR3 nucleotides: TGTGCCAGCAGTATTTATAGCGGGAGCGATGAGCAGTTCTTC. V gene TRBV6-6 combines with J gene TRBJ2-1; TRBD2 matches at 9 bases. Per germline, CDR1 MNHNY and CDR2 SVGAGI (reference sequence). CDR3 length: 14 amino acids. The V segment lost 5 bases and the J segment 8 bases; nucleotides outside the gene matches: 7.

CDR3 amino acids: CASKLGQLGTLHF. The CDR3 nucleotides read TGTGCCAGCAAATTGGGACAGCTGGGAACCCTCCACTTT. This sequence joins TRBV6-5 and TRBJ1-6; the match to TRBD1 covers 7 bases. V lost 7 bases to trimming and J lost 14 bases; unmatched junction nucleotides: 11. There are 13 residues in the CDR3. Per the germline V gene, CDR1 is MNHEY and CDR2 is SVGAGI.

The genes are TRBV27 and TRBJ1-1; maybe TRBD1 (6 bases). The length of the CDR3 is 14 residues. Trimming cost V 6 bases and J 5 bases, with 16 bases left between them. The germline V gene has CDR1 MNHEY and CDR2 SMNVEV (reference sequence). CDR3 residues: CASSSGTLRTEAFF. The CDR3 DNA sequence: TGTGCCAGCAGCTCCGGGACATTGCGGACTGAAGCTTTCTTT.

The chain joins TRBV19 to TRBJ1-4, with D unclear. Germline V gives CDR1 LNHDA, CDR2 SQIVND (reference sequence). Trimming removed 7 bases from V and 0 bases from J, with 18 bases in between. The CDR3 has 17 residues. CDR3 DNA: TGTGCCAGTACCACCCGGGGTCGAGGAGCAACTAATGAAAAACTGTTTTTT. Translating it yields CASTTRGRGATNEKLFF.

Of note for this clone: An end of the junction does not agree with germline; a read error may underlie this. In the same sample, other DNA sequences code for this CDR3. The V call is TRBV6-6, the J call TRBJ1-5; no reliable D call. Per the germline V gene, CDR1 is MNHNY and CDR2 is SVGAGI (reference sequence). CDR3 length: 14 residues. In DNA, the CDR3 is TGTGCCAGCAGTTACTCACAGAGCAATCAGCCCCAGCACTTT. This translates into CASSYSQSNQPQHF.

CDR3 loop: CASAMNYEQYF. The CDR3 DNA reads TGTGCCAGCGCTATGAACTACGAGCAGTACTTC. This chain connects TRBV25-1 to TRBJ2-7; no firm D call. The CDR3 has 11 amino acids. Trimming took off 8 bases at V and 3 bases at J, with 8 bases between the two ends. Germline-derived CDR1 and CDR2 are MGHDK and SYGVNS.

This clone appeared a single time. The rearrangement uses TRBV30 and TRBJ2-5; 8 bases line up with TRBD2. Germline CDR1 reads GTSNPN; CDR2 reads SVGIG (reference sequence). J lost 1 base, V lost 3 bases, and 7 bases had no gene match. The CDR3 sequence is 15 residues long. CDR3 DNA sequence: TGTGCCTGGAGCCACGGCGGGGGGACCCAAGAGACCCAGTACTTC. Amino acids: CAWSHGGGTQETQYF. The complete variable domain, with remaining parts taken from reference TRBV30 and TRBJ2-5, reads SQTIHQWPATLVQPVGSPLSLECTVEGTSNPNLYWYRQAAGRGLQLLFYSVGIGQISSEVPQNLSASRPQDRQFILSSKKLLLSDSGFYLCAWSHGGGTQETQYFGPGTRLLVL.

The J gene is TRBJ1-5, the V gene TRBV10-1; D is ambiguous. The germline V gene has CDR1 WNHNN and CDR2 SYGVQD (reference sequence). Trimming pared 2 bases from V and 5 bases from J, leaving 7 bases between. The CDR3 runs 13 residues. The CDR3 DNA reads TGCGCCAGCAGTGAGGGGAGAGATCAGCCCCAGCATTTT. Encoded protein: CASSEGRDQPQHF.

This clone has only one observation. The chain joins TRBV2 to TRBJ2-1; D not resolved. V lost 3 bases and J 5 bases, leaving 11 bases between the germline ends. The CDR3 extends over 14 amino acids. From germline, CDR1 is SNHLY and CDR2 FYNNEI. The DNA of the CDR3 is TGTGCCAGCAGTGATTTGGGCGTTAACAATGAGCAGTTCTTC. Translation: CASSDLGVNNEQFF.

CDR3 sequence: CASSETWLSGSGANVLTF. The CDR3 region has the DNA TGTGCCAGCAGTGAGACCTGGTTGTCGGGCTCTGGGGCCAACGTCCTGACTTTC. The chain is built from TRBV6-4 and TRBJ2-6, with D unresolved. V was shortened by 3 bases and J by 0 bases, with 15 bases between the two germline ends. Germline V gives CDR1 MRHNA, CDR2 SNTAGT. The CDR3 is 18 residues long.

This chain links TRBV6-6 with TRBJ2-3; D might be TRBD2 (5 bases). V dropped 6 bases and J dropped 1 base, with 14 bases sitting between them. The CDR3 is made up of 15 amino acids. The germline CDR1 and CDR2 sequences are MNHNY and SVGAGI (reference sequence). CDR3 in DNA: TGTGCCAGCAGGTGGACTGGGTCCCGCACAGATACGCAGTATTTT. Protein product: CASRWTGSRTDTQYF.

The chain links TRBV7-3 to TRBJ1-2; 12 nucleotides line up with TRBD1. With V trimmed by 3 bases and J by 8 bases, 7 bases remained unmatched. The CDR3 has 15 amino acids. CDR1 is SGHTA, CDR2 FQGTGA, per germline. The CDR3 reads CASSLHGTGGEGYTF. The CDR3 DNA follows: TGTGCCAGCAGCTTGCACGGGACAGGGGGCGAGGGCTACACCTTC.

Comments on this clone: At one end the junction does not follow the germline gene, possibly because of a read error. The chain combines TRBV7-9 with TRBJ1-4; possibly TRBD1 for D (5 bases). The length of the CDR3 is 13 residues. Per germline, CDR1 SEHNR and CDR2 FQNEAQ (reference sequence). CDR3 sequence (DNA): TGTTCCAGCAGCTCTTTCACAGGTGAAAAACTGTTTTTT. This encodes CSSSSFTGEKLFF.

The chain combines TRBV15 with TRBJ2-3, with D maybe TRBD2 (5 bases). The CDR3 consists of 16 residues. The V and J ends lost 5 bases and 2 bases respectively, with 17 bases between them. Germline lookup yields CDR1 LNHNV and CDR2 YYDKDF (reference sequence). CDR3 DNA sequence: TGTGCCACCAGCCGAATCAGCGGTGTGAACACAGATACGCAGTATTTT. Protein product: CATSRISGVNTDTQYF.

V and J are TRBV6-5 and TRBJ2-7; 12 bases are a match to TRBD2. J was trimmed by 4 bases and V by 6 bases; bases with no gene match: 4. CDR1 and CDR2 (germline): MNHEY, SVGAGI. This CDR3 contains 14 residues. CDR3 loop: CASRPTSGGYEQYF. DNA of the CDR3: TGTGCCAGCAGACCGACTAGCGGGGGTTACGAGCAGTACTTC.

The genes are TRBV4-2 and TRBJ2-2; a weak D match, TRBD1 (5 bases). The CDR3 consists of 18 residues. V lost 0 bases, J lost 0 bases, and 14 bases lay in between. The germline CDR1 and CDR2 sequences are LGHNA and YNFKEQ. CDR3 amino acids: CASSQDGAAVANTGELFF. CDR3 coding DNA: TGTGCCAGCAGCCAAGATGGGGCCGCGGTGGCGAACACCGGGGAGCTGTTTTTT.

CDR3 bases: TGTGCCAGCAGCTTGGTTGCAGGGATCTCTGGAAACACCATATATTTT. It specifies CASSLVAGISGNTIYF. The rearrangement joins TRBV5-6 to TRBJ1-3; possible D gene TRBD1, 5 bases. The V end was cut by 0 bases, the J end by 0 bases, with 10 bases between. There are 16 residues in the CDR3. Germline V gene sequence: CDR1 SGHDT, CDR2 YYEEEE.